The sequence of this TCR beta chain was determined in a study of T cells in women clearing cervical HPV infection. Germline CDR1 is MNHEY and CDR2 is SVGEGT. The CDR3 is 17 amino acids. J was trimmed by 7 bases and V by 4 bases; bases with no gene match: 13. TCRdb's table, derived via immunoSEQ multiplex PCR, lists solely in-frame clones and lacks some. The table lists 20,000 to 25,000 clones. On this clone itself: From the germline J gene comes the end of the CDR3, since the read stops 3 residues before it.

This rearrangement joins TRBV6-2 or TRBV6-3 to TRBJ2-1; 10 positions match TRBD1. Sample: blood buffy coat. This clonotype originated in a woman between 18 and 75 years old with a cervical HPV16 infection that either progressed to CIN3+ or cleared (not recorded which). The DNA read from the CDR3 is TGTGCCAGCAGTTCCCGGGGGAGACAGGGGGCTGGGAATGAG. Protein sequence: CASSSRGRQGAGNE. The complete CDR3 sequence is CASSSRGRQGAGNEQFF.